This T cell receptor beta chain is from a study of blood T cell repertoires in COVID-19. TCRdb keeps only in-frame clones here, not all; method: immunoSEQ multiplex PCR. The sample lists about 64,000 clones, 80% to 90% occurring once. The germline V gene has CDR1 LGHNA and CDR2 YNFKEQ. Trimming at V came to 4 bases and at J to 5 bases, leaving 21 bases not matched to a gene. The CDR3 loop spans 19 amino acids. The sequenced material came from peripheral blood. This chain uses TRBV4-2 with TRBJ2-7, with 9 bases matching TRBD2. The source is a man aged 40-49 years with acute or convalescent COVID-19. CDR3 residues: CASSRQLAYSGGPPNEQYF. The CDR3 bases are TGTGCCAGCAGCCGCCAACTTGCCTACAGCGGGGGGCCGCCTAACGAGCAGTACTTC.